The 26 T cell receptor beta chains listed next were all sequenced from one sample in a study of cytomegalovirus exposure and HLA in healthy donors. 60 Vbeta and 13 Jbeta primers were used in PCR. Profiled with immunoSEQ multiplex PCR; TCRdb holds only in-frame clones, not every one. Of about 130,000 clones in the sample, 65% to 85% are singletons; the top ten hold approximately 1.2%. The sample comprised PBMCs. These receptors all stem from a boy aged 5-17 years in good health and CMV-seronegative.

The chain carries TRBV6-5 and TRBJ2-5, with TRBD1 identical over 9 bases. The CDR3 consists of 15 residues. V lost 7 bases, J lost 4 bases, and 10 bases stayed unmatched. The V gene's germline CDR1 is MNHEY and CDR2 SVGAGI. The CDR3 here is CASTLTGTGRETQYF. Written as DNA, the CDR3 is TGTGCCAGCACCCTAACCGGGACAGGGCGAGAGACCCAGTACTTC.

The sample holds one count of this clone. The chain recombines TRBV5-4 with TRBJ2-7; no clear D. CDR3 length: 13 residues. Trimming took off 2 bases at V and 5 bases at J, with 11 bases between the two ends. Germline CDR1 and CDR2: SGHNT and YYREEE (reference sequence). The CDR3 loop is CASSLELRDEQYF. The CDR3, as DNA: TGTGCCAGCAGCTTAGAGTTGAGAGACGAGCAGTACTTC.

This rearrangement joins TRBV6-6 to TRBJ2-7; 7 bases match TRBD1. Looked up from germline, CDR1 is MNHNY and CDR2 is SVGAGI (reference sequence). J lost 4 bases, V lost 6 bases, and 0 bases had no gene match. The CDR3 has 11 residues. CDR3 sequence: CASRQGYEQYF. CDR3 bases: TGTGCCAGCAGACAGGGGTACGAGCAGTACTTC.

The chain employs TRBV11-3 and TRBJ2-7, with D perhaps matching TRBD2 (5 bases). The CDR3 covers 11 residues. V gave up 5 bases and J gave up 5 bases, with 7 bases separating them. The germline gives CDR1 SGHNT, CDR2 YENEEA. CDR3 in amino acids: CASSAGDEQYF. CDR3 nucleotides: TGTGCCAGCAGCGCGGGCGACGAGCAGTACTTC. The full variable domain, in which reference TRBV11-3 and TRBJ2-7 provide the parts outside the CDR3, is EAGVVQSPRYKIIEKKQPVAFWCNPISGHNTLYWYLQNLGQGPELLIRYENEEAVDDSQLPKDRFSAERLKGVDSTLKIQPAELGDSAVYLCASSAGDEQYFGPGTRLTVT.

The chain joins TRBV13 to TRBJ2-3; D unclear. Germline V CDR1 and CDR2: PRHDT, FYEKMQ (reference sequence). This CDR3 region has 12 residues. V lost 3 bases and J 3 bases, leaving 4 bases between the germline ends. The CDR3 sequence: CASSFGTDTQYF. The CDR3 bases are TGTGCCAGCAGCTTCGGGACAGATACGCAGTATTTT. Combining the CDR3 with reference TRBV13 and TRBJ2-3 gives the whole variable domain AAGVIQSPRHLIKEKRETATLKCYPIPRHDTVYWYQQGPGQDPQFLISFYEKMQSDKGSIPDRFSAQQFSDYHSELNMSSLELGDSALYFCASSFGTDTQYFGPGTRLTVL.

The chain uses TRBV7-9 and TRBJ2-3; 7 positions match TRBD2. The junction had 7 bases not matched to a gene; V was cut back by 6 bases and J by 4 bases. CDR1 and CDR2 (germline): SEHNR, FQNEAQ (reference sequence). This CDR3 region has 14 residues. The CDR3 DNA is TGTGCCAGCAGGACACTAGCGAGCTCAGATACGCAGTATTTT. Amino acid sequence: CASRTLASSDTQYF. The full variable domain, in which reference TRBV7-9 and TRBJ2-3 provide the parts outside the CDR3, is DTGVSQNPRHKITKRGQNVTFRCDPISEHNRLYWYRQTLGQGPEFLTYFQNEAQLEKSRLLSDRFSAERPKGSFSTLEIQRTEQGDSAMYLCASRTLASSDTQYFGPGTRLTVL.

The chain employs TRBV7-9 and TRBJ1-2; no clear D. This CDR3 has 15 amino acids. CDR1 is SEHNR and CDR2 is FQNEAQ in the germline V gene (reference sequence). The V end lost 3 bases, the J end lost 4 bases, and 15 bases lay between the germline ends. DNA of the CDR3: TGTGCCAGCAGCTTTGATGGCAGTAACATCTATGGCTACACCTTC. It translates to CASSFDGSNIYGYTF.

V and J are TRBV7-3 and TRBJ2-1; 8 positions agree with TRBD2. The germline V gene encodes CDR1 SGHTA and CDR2 FQGTGA. Trimming took 5 bases from V and 0 from J; bases not matched to a gene: 6. The CDR3 consists of 16 residues. The CDR3 DNA reads TGTGCCAGCAGCGCCACCGGGACTAGCTCCTACAATGAGCAGTTCTTC. Protein sequence: CASSATGTSSYNEQFF. Based on the CDR3 plus reference TRBV7-3 and TRBJ2-1, the full variable domain is GAGVSQTPSNKVTEKGKYVELRCDPISGHTALYWYRQSLGQGPEFLIYFQGTGAADDSGLPNDRFFAVRPEGSVSTLKIQRTERGDSAVYLCASSATGTSSYNEQFFGPGTRLTVL.

V gene TRBV6-5 combines with J gene TRBJ2-3, with D possibly TRBD1 on 6 matching bases. Germline V gene sequence: CDR1 MNHEY, CDR2 SVGAGI. The CDR3 length is 15 residues. Trimming pared 6 bases from V and 6 bases from J, leaving 19 bases between. The CDR3 bases are TGTGCCAGCAGCCAGGGGCCTAAATTCGACGATACGCAGTATTTT. Protein product: CASSQGPKFDDTQYF.

The chain links TRBV4-1 to TRBJ2-7, with D possibly matching TRBD2 (5 bases). The CDR3 runs 14 residues. Trimming removed 2 bases from V and 5 bases from J, with 13 bases in between. The germline CDR1 and CDR2 sequences are MGHRA and YSYEKL. CDR3 sequence reads: CASSQLGKEDEQYF. For the CDR3, the DNA is TGCGCCAGCAGCCAACTGGGTAAGGAGGACGAGCAGTACTTC.

The rearrangement links TRBV11-2 to TRBJ2-7; 10 bases are a match to TRBD2. The germline V gene encodes CDR1 SGHAT and CDR2 FQNNGV. Losses at the gene ends were 3 bases for V and 3 bases for J; bases not matched to a gene: 2. The CDR3 has 14 amino acids. CDR3 protein: CASSFASGSYEQYF. DNA of the CDR3: TGTGCCAGCAGCTTCGCTAGCGGGAGCTACGAGCAGTACTTC.

This sequence joins TRBV7-2 and TRBJ1-5; D is unclear. The V gene lost 0 bases and the J gene lost 7 bases, with 7 bases spanning the gap. Germline loops: CDR1 SGHTA, CDR2 FQGNSA. The CDR3 totals 13 residues. The CDR3 region has the DNA TGTGCCAGCAGCTTAGCAGGGAGGCAGCCCCAGCATTTT. Translated, it gives CASSLAGRQPQHF.

The genes are TRBV6-4 and TRBJ2-7, with 8 bases identical to TRBD2. Germline CDR1 MRHNA, CDR2 SNTAGT. The CDR3 extends over 15 amino acids. V shed 6 bases, J shed 4 bases, and the junction held 11 bases outside the gene matches. The CDR3 DNA is TGTGCCAGCAGCCCCTCGGGAGGGGGGCTTTACGAGCAGTACTTC. Amino acid sequence: CASSPSGGGLYEQYF.

The CDR3 protein is CASSQDRPGPPSDEQYF. The CDR3 DNA reads as TGCGCCAGCAGCCAGGATCGACCGGGTCCCCCATCCGACGAGCAGTACTTC. The chain is built from TRBV4-3 and TRBJ2-7; D is uncertain. V lost 3 bases to trimming and J lost 5 bases, with 23 bases between them. Germline-derived CDR1 and CDR2 are LGHNA and YSLEER. The CDR3 extends over 17 amino acids.

The chain employs TRBV5-1 and TRBJ2-2, with a tentative D call TRBD1 (6 bases). Deletions cut 0 bases from V and 5 bases from J, with 11 bases between. The CDR3 totals 15 residues. Looked up from germline, CDR1 is SGHRS and CDR2 is YFSETQ. The CDR3 nucleotides read TGCGCCAGCAGCTTGGCCGAAAGGGGGACCGGGGAGCTGTTTTTT. It specifies CASSLAERGTGELFF.

The chain employs TRBV2 and TRBJ2-1, with D hard to call. The CDR3 sequence is 13 residues long. Germline V gene lookup returns CDR1 SNHLY and CDR2 FYNNEI. V lost 5 bases and J 9 bases, leaving 14 bases between the germline ends. The CDR3 nucleotides are TGTGCCAGCAGTTCCCCCCTACGGAGTGAGCAGTTCTTC. It encodes CASSSPLRSEQFF.

The table lists this clone with a few counts. The J gene is TRBJ1-1, the V gene TRBV15, with TRBD1 matching 8 bases. J lost 4 bases, V lost 5 bases, and 6 bases had no gene match. The CDR3 loop spans 14 amino acids. Germline V gives CDR1 LNHNV, CDR2 YYDKDF (reference sequence). Here the CDR3 reads CATSLSDRGTEAFF. DNA of the CDR3: TGTGCCACCAGCTTGTCCGACAGGGGCACTGAAGCTTTCTTT.

The chain combines TRBV7-6 with TRBJ2-1, with 9 bases matching TRBD2. Germline V gene sequence: CDR1 SGHVS, CDR2 FNYEAQ. The CDR3 is 15 amino acids. The V segment lost 5 bases and the J segment 6 bases; nucleotides outside the gene matches: 8. The CDR3 nucleotides are TGTGCCAGCAGCCCCGTGGCGGGAGGGCCCAATGAGCAGTTCTTC. It translates to CASSPVAGGPNEQFF.

Notes on this clone: Germline and junction disagree at one end, which may indicate a read error. J is TRBJ1-3 and V is TRBV14; D ambiguous. The V gene's germline CDR1 is SGHDN and CDR2 FVKESK. The CDR3 spans 12 residues. The CDR3 here is CASSQEWSRLDF. In DNA form, the CDR3 reads TGTGCCAGCAGCCAAGAGTGGTCCAGGCTCGACTTT.

In its sample, this clone was seen once. The chain employs TRBV11-3 and TRBJ2-1; 7 nucleotides match TRBD1. V was pared by 5 bases and J by 4 bases, with 8 bases of the junction left unmatched. The CDR3 totals 15 residues. Per germline, CDR1 SGHNT and CDR2 YENEEA. In DNA, the CDR3 is TGTGCCAGCAGCCCTTTGACAGGGTCGTACAATGAGCAGTTCTTC. This translates into CASSPLTGSYNEQFF.

This rearrangement joins TRBV29-1 to TRBJ2-5; 8 bases map to TRBD1. Trimming removed 1 base from V and 1 base from J; junction bases left unmatched: 11. The CDR3 is made up of 17 amino acids. Per the germline V gene, CDR1 is SQVTM and CDR2 is ANQGSEA. For the CDR3, the DNA is TGCAGCGTTGAAGGTGTGCCGGACAGGGTCGTCCAAGAGACCCAGTACTTC. This codes for CSVEGVPDRVVQETQYF.

The rearrangement joins TRBV2 to TRBJ2-3, with D possibly being TRBD1 (6 bases). V shed 7 bases and J shed 3 bases, with 14 bases lying between them. The germline gives CDR1 SNHLY, CDR2 FYNNEI. The CDR3 consists of 14 residues. Written as DNA, the CDR3 is TGTGCCAGCACTGCGGCCAGGGGAACAGATACGCAGTATTTT. Its translation is CASTAARGTDTQYF.

The genes are TRBV9 and TRBJ2-1, with 8 bases identical to TRBD2. After removal of 6 bases from V and 8 bases from J, the junction contained 10 bases not matched to a gene. From germline, CDR1 is SGDLS and CDR2 YYNGEE. This CDR3 spans 14 amino acids. The CDR3 reads CASKPGLVLDEQFF. The CDR3 coding sequence is TGTGCCAGCAAGCCGGGACTAGTATTAGATGAGCAGTTCTTC.

The rearrangement joins TRBV2 to TRBJ2-7; TRBD1 is a possible D gene (6 bases). V gave up 6 bases and J gave up 5 bases, with 11 bases separating them. This CDR3 has 12 residues. CDR1 is SNHLY and CDR2 is FYNNEI in the germline V gene. The CDR3 is CASSPTGHEQYF. The CDR3 nucleotides read TGTGCCAGCAGCCCTACAGGGCACGAGCAGTACTTC.

This chain uses TRBV5-1 with TRBJ1-4; no firm D call. Germline CDR1 and CDR2: SGHRS and YFSETQ. The CDR3 extends over 15 amino acids. V was shortened by 1 base and J by 0 bases, with 7 bases between the two germline ends. CDR3 region: CASSLTVATNEKLFF. The CDR3 DNA reads as TGCGCCAGCAGCTTGACAGTCGCAACTAATGAAAAACTGTTTTTT.

This clone came up a few times. The J gene is TRBJ1-2, the V gene TRBV7-9; D gene uncertain. This CDR3 is 13 amino acids long. The V and J ends lost 5 bases and 3 bases respectively, with 10 bases between them. The germline CDR1 and CDR2 sequences are SEHNR and FQNEAQ (reference sequence). The CDR3 reads CASSPGGYYGYTF. The CDR3 DNA follows: TGTGCCAGCAGCCCAGGAGGGTACTATGGCTACACCTTC.